This note documents a single T cell receptor (beta chain) sequence. As yet, its antigen is unknown. The data derive from a study of cytomegalovirus exposure and HLA in healthy donors. Study outcomes and limitations: The only immune exposure information that was available was CMV serostatus. It was taken for granted in presence/absence analyses that sequencing depth across donors was roughly uniform. A later analysis, which compared TCR beta chains of equal frequency, found the HLA-associated ones more clonally expanded.

It was healthy bone marrow donors who served as donors. The PCR made use of 60 Vbeta and 13 Jbeta primers. Only in-frame clones appear in the TCRdb table, and some are missing; sequencing was by immunoSEQ multiplex PCR. The top ten hold 2.2% of the sample, which has about 180,000 clones, roughly four fifths seen once. V gave up 8 bases and J gave up 0 bases; unmatched junction bases: 7. From germline, CDR1 is MNHNS and CDR2 SASEGT. This CDR3 spans 15 amino acids. The V call is TRBV6-1, the J call TRBJ1-3; 7 positions agree with TRBD1. The sequencing input was PBMCs. This TCR was sampled from a woman aged 25 to 45 in good health and CMV-seronegative. CDR3: CASGQDRSSGNTIYF. The DNA for the CDR3 is TGTGCCAGCGGACAGGACAGAAGCTCTGGAAACACCATATATTTT.